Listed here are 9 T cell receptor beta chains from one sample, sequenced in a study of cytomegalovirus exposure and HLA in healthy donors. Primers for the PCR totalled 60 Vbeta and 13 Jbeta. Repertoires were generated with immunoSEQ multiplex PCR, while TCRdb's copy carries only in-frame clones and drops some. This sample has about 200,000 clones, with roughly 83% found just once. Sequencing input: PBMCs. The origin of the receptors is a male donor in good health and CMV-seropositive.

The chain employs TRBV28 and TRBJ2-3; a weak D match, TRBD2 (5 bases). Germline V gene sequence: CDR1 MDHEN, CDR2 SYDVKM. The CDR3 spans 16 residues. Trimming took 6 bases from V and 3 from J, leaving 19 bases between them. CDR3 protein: CASSPSSLRETDTQYF. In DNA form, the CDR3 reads TGTGCCAGCAGCCCCTCATCTTTGAGGGAGACAGATACGCAGTATTTT.

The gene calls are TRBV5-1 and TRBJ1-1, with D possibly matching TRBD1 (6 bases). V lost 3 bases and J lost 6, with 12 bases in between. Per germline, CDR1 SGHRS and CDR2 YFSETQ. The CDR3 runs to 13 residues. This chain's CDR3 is CASSSGQTSEAFF. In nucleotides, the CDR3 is TGCGCCAGCAGCTCCGGACAGACCTCTGAAGCTTTCTTT.

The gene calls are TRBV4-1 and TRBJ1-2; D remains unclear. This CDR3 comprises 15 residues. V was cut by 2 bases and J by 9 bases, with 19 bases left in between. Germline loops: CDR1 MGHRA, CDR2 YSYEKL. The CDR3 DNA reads TGCGCCAGCAGCCAAAGCGAGGTTAGTCTCGATCGCTACACCTTC. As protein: CASSQSEVSLDRYTF.

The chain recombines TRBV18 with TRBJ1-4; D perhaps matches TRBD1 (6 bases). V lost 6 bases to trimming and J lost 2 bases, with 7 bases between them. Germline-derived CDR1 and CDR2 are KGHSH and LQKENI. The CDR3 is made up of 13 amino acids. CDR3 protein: CASSRGTNEKLFF. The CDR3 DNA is TGTGCCAGCTCCAGGGGTACTAATGAAAAACTGTTTTTT.

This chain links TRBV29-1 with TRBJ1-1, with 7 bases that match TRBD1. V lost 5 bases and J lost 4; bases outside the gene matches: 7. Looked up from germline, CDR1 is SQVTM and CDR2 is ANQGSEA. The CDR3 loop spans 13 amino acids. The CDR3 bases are TGCAGCGTTTGGGACAGCCTGAGCACTGAAGCTTTCTTT. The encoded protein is CSVWDSLSTEAFF.

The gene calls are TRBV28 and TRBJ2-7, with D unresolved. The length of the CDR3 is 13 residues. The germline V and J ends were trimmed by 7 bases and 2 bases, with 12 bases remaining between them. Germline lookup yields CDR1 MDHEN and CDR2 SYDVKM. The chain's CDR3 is CASIYRETYEQYF. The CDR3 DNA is TGTGCCAGCATCTACAGAGAAACCTACGAGCAGTACTTC.

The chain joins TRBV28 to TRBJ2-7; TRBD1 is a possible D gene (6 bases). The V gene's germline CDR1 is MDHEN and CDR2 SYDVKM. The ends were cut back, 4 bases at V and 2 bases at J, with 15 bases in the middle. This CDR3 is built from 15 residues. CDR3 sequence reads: CASSSQGHGPYEQYF. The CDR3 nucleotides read TGTGCCAGCAGTTCTCAGGGACACGGCCCCTACGAGCAGTACTTC.

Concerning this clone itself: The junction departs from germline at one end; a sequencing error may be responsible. This chain's CDR3 is CASSLDRLAEAFF. CDR3 sequence (DNA): TGTGCTAGCAGCTTAGACAGGTTGGCTGAAGCTTTCTTT. The chain carries TRBV7-7 and TRBJ1-1; a weak D match, TRBD1 (6 bases). There are 13 residues in the CDR3. Germline V gene sequence: CDR1 SSHAT, CDR2 FNYEAQ (reference sequence).

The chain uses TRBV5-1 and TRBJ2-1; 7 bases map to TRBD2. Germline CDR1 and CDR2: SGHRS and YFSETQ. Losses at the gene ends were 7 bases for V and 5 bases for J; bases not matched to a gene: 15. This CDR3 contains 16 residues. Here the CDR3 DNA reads TGCGCCAGCCATCAACTTGGGACTACGGGGAACAATGAGCAGTTCTTC. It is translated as CASHQLGTTGNNEQFF.